The 17 T cell receptor beta chains in this list originate from one sample, sequenced in a study of blood T cells in healthy people across ages. Then a second PCR, running roughly 7 to 11 cycles, was carried out with a sample-barcoded 5' primer and a J-beta primer mix. TCRdb called the 5' RACE reads again in MiXCR, with one record for every CDR3 protein. The table shows roughly 2 million distinct CDR3 sequences, with around half occurring only once. The sample comprised blood. Source of these receptors: a woman aged 35 to 49 in good health.

V gene TRBV6-5 combines with J gene TRBJ1-2; 8 bases line up with TRBD1. Germline-derived CDR1 and CDR2 are MNHEY and SVGAGI. The V gene end was trimmed by 4 bases and the J gene end by 6 bases; junction bases not matched to a gene: 10. The CDR3 has 15 amino acids. The CDR3 nucleotides read TGTGCCAGCAGTTTTCGGACAGGGCCGTCTGATGGCTACACCTTC. Its translation: CASSFRTGPSDGYTF.

This clonotype has a handful of counts. This rearrangement joins TRBV29-1 to TRBJ2-3, with TRBD2 as a possible D gene (6 bases). Germline assignment: CDR1 SQVTM and CDR2 ANQGSEA. V was pared by 0 bases and J by 2 bases, with 15 bases between. CDR3 size: 16 residues. The CDR3 reads CSVEESFGGFTDTQYF. The CDR3 bases are TGCAGCGTTGAAGAATCCTTCGGGGGTTTCACAGATACGCAGTATTTT.

The chain uses TRBV6-2 or TRBV6-3 and TRBJ1-1; TRBD1 matches at 9 bases. The trim removed 5 bases at V and 5 bases at J, leaving 6 bases unmatched. Germline CDR1 MNHEY, CDR2 SVGEGT. The CDR3 length is 14 residues. DNA of the CDR3: TGTGCCAGCAGTCCCTACAGGGGGCGAACTGAAGCTTTCTTT. Protein: CASSPYRGRTEAFF.

The J gene is TRBJ2-3, the V gene TRBV28; D gene uncertain. The germline V and J ends were trimmed by 6 bases and 11 bases, with 15 bases remaining between them. Germline CDR1 MDHEN, CDR2 SYDVKM. The CDR3 runs 12 residues. CDR3 in amino acids: CASSSNSGVQYF. CDR3 bases: TGTGCCAGCAGCTCCAATTCAGGAGTGCAGTATTTT.

The chain combines TRBV27 with TRBJ1-1, with a tentative D call TRBD1 (6 bases). CDR1 is MNHEY and CDR2 is SMNVEV in the germline V gene (reference sequence). The length of the CDR3 is 14 residues. The germline V and J ends were trimmed by 0 bases and 5 bases, with 10 bases remaining between them. The CDR3 nucleotides are TGTGCCAGCAGTTTATCAACAGGGTTGACTGAAGCTTTCTTT. Encoded protein: CASSLSTGLTEAFF.

This chain uses TRBV6-6 with TRBJ2-7, with 7 bases aligning to TRBD2. V was pared by 5 bases and J by 6 bases, with 4 bases of the junction left unmatched. Germline V gene lookup returns CDR1 MNHNY and CDR2 SVGAGI (reference sequence). The CDR3 consists of 12 residues. This CDR3 is CASSKWGGEQYF. CDR3 coding DNA: TGTGCCAGCAGTAAGTGGGGGGGCGAGCAGTACTTC.

This clonotype was seen only a few times. The gene calls are TRBV7-2 and TRBJ1-2; D is possibly TRBD1 (6 bases). The germline V gene encodes CDR1 SGHTA and CDR2 FQGNSA. This CDR3 is built from 14 residues. V was shortened by 8 bases and J by 4 bases, with 17 bases between the two germline ends. CDR3: CASGRQAQSYGYTF. CDR3 coding DNA: TGTGCCAGCGGGCGACAGGCTCAAAGCTATGGCTACACCTTC.

The chain uses TRBV11-2 and TRBJ2-7; no clear D. The CDR3 is made up of 14 amino acids. Per germline, CDR1 SGHAT and CDR2 FQNNGV. V shed 5 bases and J shed 0 bases, with 11 bases lying between them. Written as DNA, the CDR3 is TGTGCCAGCAGCGTAGTTCTCAACTCCTACGAGCAGTACTTC. Amino acids: CASSVVLNSYEQYF.

This clonotype was counted only a few times. Here the CDR3 DNA reads TGCAGTGCCTCCCGACTCGATTCGGGGTCGGCCAATCAGCCCCAGCATTTT. Encoded protein: CSASRLDSGSANQPQHF. The gene calls are TRBV20-1 and TRBJ1-5; D gene uncertain. V lost 6 bases and J lost 3, with 24 bases in between. Germline CDR1 reads DFQATT; CDR2 reads SNEGSKA (reference sequence). The CDR3 runs to 17 residues.

The rearrangement joins TRBV9 to TRBJ2-7, with 10 bases that match TRBD2. The J call is in doubt because the DNA end fits TRBJ2-5 better. The CDR3 contains 18 residues. CDR1 SGDLS and CDR2 YYNGEE come from the germline V gene. This CDR3 is CASSVESWPAGGPQTQYF. As DNA, the CDR3 is TGTGCCAGCAGCGTAGAAAGTTGGCCAGCGGGGGGGCCGCAGACCCAGTACTTC.

The chain uses TRBV10-2 and TRBJ1-1; D not resolved. Trimming pared 3 bases from V and 0 bases from J, leaving 8 bases between. The germline V gene encodes CDR1 WSHSY and CDR2 SAAADI. The CDR3 has 14 amino acids. In DNA form, the CDR3 reads TGCGCCAGCAGTGATGGAGGTATGAACACTGAAGCTTTCTTT. The encoded protein is CASSDGGMNTEAFF.

J is TRBJ2-7 and V is TRBV20-1; a weak D match, TRBD2 (6 bases). With 0 bases removed from V and 2 bases from J, the gap between germline ends came to 11 bases. The length of the CDR3 is 14 residues. The germline gives CDR1 DFQATT, CDR2 SNEGSKA (reference sequence). Written as DNA, the CDR3 is TGCAGTGCTAGAGAGCCCTGGGGGGCCTACGAGCAGTACTTC. This gives the protein CSAREPWGAYEQYF.

The chain carries TRBV27 and TRBJ2-3, with 10 bases aligning to TRBD2. Trimming at V came to 2 bases and at J to 0 bases, leaving 14 bases not matched to a gene. The CDR3 runs 20 residues. Germline CDR1 and CDR2: MNHEY and SMNVEV (reference sequence). CDR3 sequence reads: CASSLNQRPLAGPSTDTQYF. For the CDR3, the DNA is TGTGCCAGCAGTTTAAATCAACGCCCACTAGCGGGACCTAGCACAGATACGCAGTATTTT.

This rearrangement joins TRBV27 to TRBJ2-6; no clear D gene. The CDR3 runs to 16 residues. V lost 6 bases and J 0 bases, leaving 12 bases between the germline ends. Germline CDR1 is MNHEY and CDR2 is SMNVEV (reference sequence). CDR3 residues: CASSPGRVSGANVLTF. The CDR3 region has the DNA TGTGCCAGCAGCCCCGGACGCGTCTCTGGGGCCAACGTCCTGACTTTC.

This chain connects TRBV7-2 to TRBJ1-2; a possible D gene is TRBD1 (6 bases). This CDR3 spans 17 amino acids. With 1 base removed from V and 1 base from J, the gap between germline ends came to 16 bases. Germline V gene lookup returns CDR1 SGHTA and CDR2 FQGNSA. The CDR3 DNA sequence: TGTGCCAGCAGCTTAGGGGGCTATGACAGGATTAACTATGGCTACACCTTC. Protein sequence: CASSLGGYDRINYGYTF.

This clonotype was recorded a few times. The chain is built from TRBV20-1 and TRBJ2-1, with D unclear. This CDR3 spans 12 amino acids. Germline CDR1 is DFQATT and CDR2 is SNEGSKA (reference sequence). V dropped 3 bases and J dropped 10 bases, with 13 bases sitting between them. DNA for the CDR3: TGCAGTGCTAGCGGTAGTTCGCGGGAGCAGTTCTTC. As protein: CSASGSSREQFF.

In its sample, this clonotype was seen a few times. The chain employs TRBV12-3 or TRBV12-4 and TRBJ1-5; D call uncertain. The CDR3 is made up of 16 amino acids. With 5 bases removed from V and 7 bases from J, the gap between germline ends came to 21 bases. In DNA, the CDR3 is TGTGCCAGCAGTCACATCAAAACACCTTTCGCGCAGCCCCAGCATTTT. Protein product: CASSHIKTPFAQPQHF.